The TCR beta chain described here comes from a study of blood T cell repertoires in COVID-19. Whole-study context: From the United States, Italy and Spain came samples of acute and convalescent COVID-19. The analysed material was cDNA or gDNA that came from T cells, B-cell-depleted T cells, or PBMCs.

Patients from Seattle were sampled longitudinally, starting during active infection. As originally analysed: Researchers report that nucleated cell counts were estimated from reference gene primer amplification. Some clones are missing from TCRdb's copy, which holds only in-frame ones; the method was immunoSEQ multiplex PCR. That table is the source of V, J and clone size, and D and trimming were worked out from the DNA. The table shows around 190,000 clones, with about four fifths occurring only once. Germline CDR1 reads SGHDT; CDR2 reads YYEEEE. CDR3 length: 12 residues. The V end was cut by 2 bases, the J end by 11 bases, with 13 bases between.

This chain joins TRBV5-6 and TRBJ1-1; D is possibly TRBD1 (6 bases). Sequences were obtained from peripheral blood. The clonotype originates from a woman aged 60-75 years with COVID-19, enrolled during active disease. The CDR3 is CASSFGPGGAFF. The CDR3, as DNA: TGTGCCAGCAGCTTCGGCCCGGGGGGCGCTTTCTTT.